This TCR beta chain was identified during a study of siplizumab effects on memory and regulatory T cells. Study results and caveats: The alloresponse seemed to draw substantially on naive T cells, which appeared more diverse than memory cells.

Concerning this clone: The antigen is unknown.

Using immunoSEQ multiplex PCR, the repertoire was profiled, and TCRdb retains in-frame clones only, with some absent. Here the sample spans about 100,000 clones, 80% to 95% being singletons. V was pared by 3 bases and J by 0 bases, with 8 bases between. The CDR3 loop spans 14 amino acids. The germline V gene encodes CDR1 GTSNPN and CDR2 SVGIG (reference sequence). This TCR derives from a human donor in good health. Sequencing used non-Treg CD4+ T cells sorted from blood. The V and J genes are TRBV30 and TRBJ2-2; either TRBD1 or TRBD2 may supply D (5 bases each). CDR3 region: CAWRKGPNTGELFF. The CDR3 DNA reads as TGTGCCTGGAGAAAGGGACCGAACACCGGGGAGCTGTTTTTT. The whole variable domain, filled in from reference TRBV30 and TRBJ2-2, reads SQTIHQWPATLVQPVGSPLSLECTVEGTSNPNLYWYRQAAGRGLQLLFYSVGIGQISSEVPQNLSASRPQDRQFILSSKKLLLSDSGFYLCAWRKGPNTGELFFGEGSRLTVL.